Listed below are T cell receptor beta chains from one sample, sequenced in a study of blood T cell repertoires in COVID-19. The table came from immunoSEQ multiplex PCR; TCRdb's copy has only in-frame clones and leaves some out. The sample has about 390,000 clones, about 83% seen once; the top ten hold roughly a tenth. The specimen was PBMCs or T cells enriched from blood (not recorded which). The origin of the receptors is a woman aged 45-65 years who had recovered from COVID-19. CDR3s include the opening cysteine and the closing phenylalanine or tryptophan. Fields, in order: V gene, clone size, J gene, D gene, CDR3 DNA, CDR3 protein. D genes are given only for firm matches. Rows give clone size only sometimes, using once, few, many, or a class for an expanded clone.

V: TRBV5-1; size: NA; J: TRBJ1-2; D: TRBD1; DNA: TGCGCCAGCAGCTCAACAGGGGATAACTATGGCTACACCTTC; CDR3: CASSSTGDNYGYTF
V: TRBV7-8; size: NA; J: TRBJ1-2; D: NA; DNA: TGTGCCAGCAGCTTAGAGCCTCTCCACTATGGCTACACCTTC; CDR3: CASSLEPLHYGYTF
V: TRBV19; size: NA; J: TRBJ2-2; D: TRBD1; DNA: TGTGCCAGTAGAGTGGGGGACAGGGACACCGGGGAGCTGTTTTTT; CDR3: CASRVGDRDTGELFF
V: TRBV2; size: NA; J: TRBJ1-2; D: NA; DNA: TGTGCCAGCAGAGAGCACAGGACGAACTATGGCTACACCTTC; CDR3: CASREHRTNYGYTF
V: TRBV2; size: NA; J: TRBJ2-3; D: TRBD1; DNA: TGTGCCAGCAGTCATAAGCCGACAGGGTGGGTAGATACGCAGTATTTT; CDR3: CASSHKPTGWVDTQYF
V: TRBV6-6; size: NA; J: TRBJ1-3; D: TRBD1; DNA: TGTGCCAGCAGAGAACAGGGGGCTAGTTTAGCCATATATTTT; CDR3: CASREQGASLAIYF
V: TRBV6-1; size: NA; J: TRBJ1-2; D: TRBD1; DNA: TGTGCCAGCAGTGATTGGACAGGGTATGGCTACACCTTC; CDR3: CASSDWTGYGYTF
V: TRBV7-9; size: NA; J: TRBJ1-2; D: NA; DNA: TGTGCCAGCAGCGCTCAGGGGCTTGGGTATGGCTACACCTTC; CDR3: CASSAQGLGYGYTF
V: TRBV5-1; size: few; J: TRBJ1-2; D: NA; DNA: TGCGCCAGCAGCTTGGACACCAACTCAGGGGGCTACACCTTC; CDR3: CASSLDTNSGGYTF
V: TRBV2; size: NA; J: TRBJ1-2; D: NA; DNA: TGTGCCAGCAGTGAAGACAGTGGGAGGGGACCGTATGGCTACACCTTC; CDR3: CASSEDSGRGPYGYTF
V: TRBV4-1; size: once; J: TRBJ2-7; D: NA; DNA: TGCGCCAGCAGCCAAGATGGGAGGAGCTCCTACGAGCAGTACTTC; CDR3: CASSQDGRSSYEQYF
V: TRBV6-5; size: NA; J: TRBJ1-1; D: TRBD1; DNA: TGTGCCAGCAGTTACTCGACAGGGTGGGGAGCTTTCTTT; CDR3: CASSYSTGWGAFF
V: TRBV5-1; size: NA; J: TRBJ2-5; D: TRBD2; DNA: TGCGCCAGCAGCAAAAACCAGGGAGGGGAGACCCAGTACTTC; CDR3: CASSKNQGGETQYF
V: TRBV7-6; size: once; J: TRBJ2-3; D: TRBD1; DNA: TGTGCCAGCAGCTTAGAAGGGAAAGGGGACAGGGCCAACACAGATACGCAGTATTTT; CDR3: CASSLEGKGDRANTDTQYF
V: TRBV21-1; size: NA; J: TRBJ2-2; D: NA; DNA: TGTGCCAGCTCCAAAAAATATGGGTCCACTAATTATGCGAACACCGGGGAGCTGTTTTTT; CDR3: CASSKKYGSTNYANTGELFF
V: TRBV7-8; size: NA; J: TRBJ1-4; D: NA; DNA: TGTGCCAGCAGCTCCCCAGGGCCGGCTAGGGAAAAACTGTTTTTT; CDR3: CASSSPGPAREKLFF
V: TRBV28; size: NA; J: TRBJ2-3; D: NA; DNA: TGTGCCAGCAGTTTAATTTTTCGAGATAGGGCGGGGGATACGCAGTATTTT; CDR3: CASSLIFRDRAGDTQYF
V: TRBV25-1; size: once; J: TRBJ1-2; D: NA; DNA: TGTGCCAGCGCTCGGTCGGCTAACTATGGCTACACCTTC; CDR3: CASARSANYGYTF
V: TRBV28; size: NA; J: TRBJ1-1; D: NA; DNA: TGTGCCAGCAGTAAATCGGCGGGCGGATTGAACACTGAAGCTTTCTTT; CDR3: CASSKSAGGLNTEAFF
V: TRBV6-2/TRBV6-3; size: few; J: TRBJ2-3; D: NA; DNA: TGTGCCAGCAGTTACGGCGCAGGGTCCACAGATACGCAGTATTTT; CDR3: CASSYGAGSTDTQYF
V: TRBV20-1; size: NA; J: TRBJ1-1; D: NA; DNA: TGCAGTGCTAGTAGAGGGCGGGGGAACACTGAAGCTTTCTTT; CDR3: CSASRGRGNTEAFF
V: TRBV7-2; size: NA; J: TRBJ2-3; D: NA; DNA: TGTGCCAGCAGCTTATTTGGCCTTTACACAGATACGCAGTATTTT; CDR3: CASSLFGLYTDTQYF
V: TRBV7-9; size: few; J: TRBJ2-7; D: NA; DNA: TGTGCCAGCAGCAAAACCGGGATACTTTACGAGCAGTACTTC; CDR3: CASSKTGILYEQYF
V: TRBV6-2/TRBV6-3; size: NA; J: TRBJ1-4; D: NA; DNA: TGTGCCAGCAGTTACTCTCTCTCCTCGGGGGGACAACTGTTTTTT; CDR3: CASSYSLSSGGQLFF
V: TRBV30; size: NA; J: TRBJ2-6; D: NA; DNA: TGTGCCTGGAGTGAAGGGGATGCTGGGGCCAACGTCCTGACTTTC; CDR3: CAWSEGDAGANVLTF
V: TRBV4-1; size: NA; J: TRBJ1-2; D: NA; DNA: TGCGCCAGCAGCCAAGAGGCCGGGATTGCTGCATCCTTC; CDR3: CASSQEAGIAASF
V: TRBV21-1; size: NA; J: TRBJ2-3; D: NA; DNA: TGTGCCAGCCAAAAGGGGGCCGGGACAAGGGTAGATACGCAGTATTTT; CDR3: CASQKGAGTRVDTQYF
V: TRBV16; size: NA; J: TRBJ2-2; D: TRBD1; DNA: TGTGCCAGCAGCCCCGAGGGGGCGATTTCCGGGGAGCTGTTTTTT; CDR3: CASSPEGAISGELFF
V: TRBV5-6; size: NA; J: TRBJ2-3; D: TRBD1; DNA: TGTGCCGTAACCCCGGGGGGGGCCGGGACAGGGGAGTCAGATACGCAGTATTTT; CDR3: CAVTPGGAGTGESDTQYF
V: TRBV28; size: once; J: TRBJ2-4; D: TRBD1; DNA: TGTGCCAGCAGTTTAGGACAGGGAGGTAGAAACATTCAGTACTTC; CDR3: CASSLGQGGRNIQYF
V: TRBV7-2; size: NA; J: TRBJ2-3; D: NA; DNA: TGTGCCAGCAGAGTCGCAGGGAGCACAGATACGCAGTATTTT; CDR3: CASRVAGSTDTQYF
V: TRBV7-2; size: NA; J: TRBJ2-7; D: NA; DNA: TGTGCCAGCAGCCGGACTGGCTACGAGCAGTACTTC; CDR3: CASSRTGYEQYF
V: TRBV7-9; size: NA; J: TRBJ1-6; D: TRBD1; DNA: TGTGCCAGCAGCTGGGGGACAGCCTATAATTCACCCCTCCACTTT; CDR3: CASSWGTAYNSPLHF
V: TRBV27; size: NA; J: TRBJ1-2; D: NA; DNA: TGTGCCAGCCGATCGGGGGACGGCTACACCTTC; CDR3: CASRSGDGYTF
V: TRBV11-2; size: NA; J: TRBJ1-1; D: NA; DNA: TGTGCCAGCAGCTTCGGGGGAGGGGGCACTGAAGCTTTCTTT; CDR3: CASSFGGGGTEAFF
V: TRBV30; size: NA; J: TRBJ1-4; D: TRBD1; DNA: TGTGCCTGGAGGACAGGACAGGGGTCCTCACGTGAAAAACTGTTTTTT; CDR3: CAWRTGQGSSREKLFF
V: TRBV6-5; size: NA; J: TRBJ2-3; D: NA; DNA: TGTGCCACCAGAAGCCTCGGGGTTGATACGCAGTATTTT; CDR3: CATRSLGVDTQYF
V: TRBV4-1; size: NA; J: TRBJ1-1; D: NA; DNA: TGCGCCAGCAGCCAACTTAAGAACACTGAAGCTTTCTTT; CDR3: CASSQLKNTEAFF
V: TRBV27; size: NA; J: TRBJ1-2; D: NA; DNA: TGTGCCAGCAGTTTAAGCGCGAACTATGGCTACACCTTC; CDR3: CASSLSANYGYTF
V: TRBV7-2; size: NA; J: TRBJ1-2; D: NA; DNA: TGTGCCAGCAGCCCAAATTGGTCAGGGAATGGCTACACCTTC; CDR3: CASSPNWSGNGYTF
V: TRBV5-1; size: NA; J: TRBJ1-2; D: NA; DNA: TGCGCCAGCACCCTAGCCGGAGCCTATGGCTACACCTTC; CDR3: CASTLAGAYGYTF